This passage covers 30 T cell receptor beta chains from one sample sequenced in a study of cytomegalovirus exposure and HLA in healthy donors (dated by TCRdb to about 2017). The library was prepared using the immunoSEQ multiplex PCR assay. Held by TCRdb, this immuneACCESS table contains in-frame sequences only and omits some clones. Under half of the omission traces to an unresolved V gene where checked; the cause of the rest is unknown. In all, the sample holds about 64,000 clones, and 80% to 90% of those were seen once. The ten largest clones take up around 1.7% of the sample. Sequencing was carried out using PBMCs. The receptors come from a woman aged 18-29 years in good health and CMV-seronegative.

The chain links TRBV5-1 to TRBJ2-1, with a tentative D call TRBD2 (6 bases). From germline, CDR1 is SGHRS and CDR2 YFSETQ. CDR3 length: 13 residues. With 3 bases removed from V and 5 bases from J, the gap between germline ends came to 9 bases. In DNA form, the CDR3 reads TGCGCCAGCAGCTGGTCGGGGGACAATGAGCAGTTCTTC. Translated, it gives CASSWSGDNEQFF. The whole variable domain, filled in from reference TRBV5-1 and TRBJ2-1, reads KAGVTQTPRYLIKTRGQQVTLSCSPISGHRSVSWYQQTPGQGLQFLFEYFSETQRNKGNFPGRFSGRQFSNSRSEMNVSTLELGDSALYLCASSWSGDNEQFFGPGTRLTVL.

The genes are TRBV5-1 and TRBJ2-3, with D tentatively TRBD1 (6 bases). This CDR3 comprises 15 residues. V gave up 3 bases and J gave up 1 base, with 12 bases separating them. Germline lookup yields CDR1 SGHRS and CDR2 YFSETQ. The CDR3, as DNA: TGCGCCAGCAGCTCGTGGGCAGGGGGCACAGATACGCAGTATTTT. Translated: CASSSWAGGTDTQYF.

This clone has a handful of counts. V and J are TRBV2 and TRBJ1-5; tentatively, D is TRBD1 (5 bases). Trimming removed 8 bases from V and 4 bases from J, with 15 bases in between. The V gene's germline CDR1 is SNHLY and CDR2 FYNNEI. The CDR3 is 14 amino acids. CDR3 protein: CASRGTEMNQPQHF. For the CDR3, the DNA is TGTGCCAGCCGGGGGACGGAGATGAATCAGCCCCAGCATTTT.

This clone is labeled medium-sized (0.01 to 0.1%). V is TRBV6-4 and J is TRBJ2-2; tentatively, D is TRBD1 (6 bases). This CDR3 has 13 residues. V was cut by 6 bases and J by 2 bases, with 7 bases left in between. Germline V gene lookup returns CDR1 MRHNA and CDR2 SNTAGT. The CDR3 region has the DNA TGTGCCAGCAGCGGGACAAACACCGGGGAGCTGTTTTTT. Translating gives CASSGTNTGELFF.

This clone was recorded once. The chain links TRBV5-1 to TRBJ2-5, with a weak D call TRBD1 (5 bases). Germline V gene sequence: CDR1 SGHRS, CDR2 YFSETQ. There are 14 residues in the CDR3. V gave up 2 bases and J gave up 4 bases, with 12 bases separating them. The CDR3 sequence is CASSFRRGPETQYF. CDR3 in DNA: TGCGCCAGCAGCTTTCGTAGGGGCCCAGAGACCCAGTACTTC.

This chain connects TRBV28 to TRBJ2-4; 9 bases map to TRBD1. The V segment lost 5 bases and the J segment 7 bases; nucleotides outside the gene matches: 6. Germline CDR1 and CDR2: MDHEN and SYDVKM. This CDR3 is built from 14 residues. CDR3 loop: CASSTYRGRNIQYF. The CDR3, as DNA: TGTGCCAGCAGTACCTACAGGGGGCGGAACATTCAGTACTTC. The complete variable domain, with remaining parts taken from reference TRBV28 and TRBJ2-4, reads DVKVTQSSRYLVKRTGEKVFLECVQDMDHENMFWYRQDPGLGLRLIYFSYDVKMKEKGDIPEGYSVSREKKERFSLILESASTNQTSMYLCASSTYRGRNIQYFGAGTRLSVL.

This chain uses TRBV10-3 with TRBJ2-1; 7 positions match TRBD2. Per the germline V gene, CDR1 is ENHRY and CDR2 is SYGVKD. The CDR3 runs to 15 residues. V dropped 6 bases and J dropped 0; count of bases not matched to a gene: 5. Written as DNA, the CDR3 is TGTGCCATCAGCAAAAGCGGGGACTCCTACAATGAGCAGTTCTTC. It is translated as CAISKSGDSYNEQFF.

In DNA, the CDR3 is TGTGCCAGCAGCTTGCAGGGGGCCCTCCCATTTAATGAAAAACTGTTTTTT. It codes for CASSLQGALPFNEKLFF. The chain uses TRBV5-5 and TRBJ1-4; TRBD1 aligns across 8 bases. Germline CDR1 reads SGHKS; CDR2 reads YYEKEE (reference sequence). Trimming at V came to 1 base and at J to 4 bases, leaving 9 bases not matched to a gene. The CDR3 has 17 residues.

V and J are TRBV28 and TRBJ1-3, with unresolved D. Trimming cost V 5 bases and J 3 bases, with 11 bases left between them. The length of the CDR3 is 14 residues. Looked up from germline, CDR1 is MDHEN and CDR2 is SYDVKM. CDR3 loop: CASSAGLGGNTIYF. As DNA, the CDR3 is TGTGCCAGCAGTGCCGGACTTGGTGGAAACACCATATATTTT.

This clone was recorded once. This rearrangement joins TRBV19 to TRBJ2-7, with TRBD1 as a possible D gene (6 bases). The germline V gene has CDR1 LNHDA and CDR2 SQIVND (reference sequence). This CDR3 region has 15 residues. V gave up 10 bases and J gave up 0 bases, with 19 bases separating them. CDR3 in amino acids: CATQFRQGNSYEQYF. The CDR3 DNA reads TGTGCCACTCAGTTCCGGCAGGGGAACTCCTACGAGCAGTACTTC.

In regard to this clone: The identical CDR3 is also encoded by other nucleotide sequences in the sample. The chain joins TRBV5-6 to TRBJ2-1, with TRBD2 matching over 7 bases. V lost 0 bases, J lost 0 bases, and 0 bases stayed unmatched. Germline CDR1 SGHDT, CDR2 YYEEEE. The CDR3 spans 15 residues. CDR3 bases: TGTGCCAGCAGCTTGGGGGGGGGCTCCTACAATGAGCAGTTCTTC. It translates to CASSLGGGSYNEQFF.

This clone has only one observation. The chain links TRBV6-4 to TRBJ2-3; 8 nucleotides line up with TRBD2. CDR1 is MRHNA and CDR2 is SNTAGT in the germline V gene. The CDR3 loop spans 20 amino acids. V shed 3 bases, J shed 4 bases, and the junction held 21 bases outside the gene matches. CDR3 nucleotides: TGTGCCAGCAGTGAAGTCAGTTCGTTAGCGGGGAGACCTGGCCCAGATACGCAGTATTTT. This translates into CASSEVSSLAGRPGPDTQYF.

The rearrangement joins TRBV6-4 to TRBJ2-4; D may be TRBD2 (7 bases). The CDR3 is 13 residues long. The V end lost 9 bases, the J end lost 7 bases, and 16 bases lay between the germline ends. Germline V gives CDR1 MRHNA, CDR2 SNTAGT. CDR3 DNA: TGTGCCAGTAGGGGGGGGCCGCAGAACATTCAGTACTTC. It translates to CASRGGPQNIQYF.

The chain uses TRBV7-2 and TRBJ2-2, with D maybe TRBD1 (5 bases). Germline V lookup: CDR1 SGHTA, CDR2 FQGNSA. The CDR3 is 16 residues long. V lost 0 bases and J lost 0, with 8 bases in between. The CDR3: CASSLASTANTGELFF. The CDR3 bases are TGTGCCAGCAGCTTAGCGTCGACAGCGAACACCGGGGAGCTGTTTTTT.

This chain uses TRBV5-1 with TRBJ2-1; 12 bases are shared with TRBD2. V shed 4 bases and J 10 bases; nucleotides not matched to a gene: 9. From germline, CDR1 is SGHRS and CDR2 YFSETQ. CDR3 size: 15 residues. The CDR3 spells CASSPRLAGVLEQFF. DNA of the CDR3: TGCGCCAGCAGCCCTAGACTAGCGGGAGTCCTCGAGCAGTTCTTC. Filled out from reference TRBV5-1 and TRBJ2-1, the complete variable domain reads KAGVTQTPRYLIKTRGQQVTLSCSPISGHRSVSWYQQTPGQGLQFLFEYFSETQRNKGNFPGRFSGRQFSNSRSEMNVSTLELGDSALYLCASSPRLAGVLEQFFGPGTRLTVL.

The chain uses TRBV28 and TRBJ1-4; possibly TRBD1 for D (5 bases). The CDR3 consists of 15 residues. Looked up from germline, CDR1 is MDHEN and CDR2 is SYDVKM. Trimming pared 6 bases from V and 8 bases from J, leaving 19 bases between. The CDR3 bases are TGTGCCAGCAGCCGGGGGACTCTCTTGTCAGAAAAACTGTTTTTT. Translation: CASSRGTLLSEKLFF. Based on the CDR3 plus reference TRBV28 and TRBJ1-4, the full variable domain is DVKVTQSSRYLVKRTGEKVFLECVQDMDHENMFWYRQDPGLGLRLIYFSYDVKMKEKGDIPEGYSVSREKKERFSLILESASTNQTSMYLCASSRGTLLSEKLFFGSGTQLSVL.

The rearrangement links TRBV18 to TRBJ1-2; D is ambiguous. Germline V gives CDR1 KGHSH, CDR2 LQKENI. Trimming took off 2 bases at V and 0 bases at J, with 10 bases between the two ends. CDR3 length: 15 residues. The CDR3 loop is CASSPEMLTNYGYTF. The DNA of the CDR3 is TGTGCCAGCTCACCAGAGATGTTGACTAACTATGGCTACACCTTC.

The chain carries TRBV28 and TRBJ2-7; 7 positions match TRBD1. J lost 2 bases, V lost 5 bases, and 0 bases had no gene match. CDR1 is MDHEN and CDR2 is SYDVKM in the germline V gene. The CDR3 consists of 12 residues. CDR3 amino acids: CASSGQAYEQYF. In DNA, the CDR3 is TGTGCCAGCAGTGGACAGGCCTACGAGCAGTACTTC.

The chain links TRBV4-2 to TRBJ1-4, with 7 bases fitting TRBD1. CDR1 is LGHNA, CDR2 YNFKEQ, per germline. The J segment lost 4 bases and the V segment lost 1 base, leaving 3 bases of the junction unmatched. The CDR3 has 15 amino acids. The CDR3 nucleotides read TGTGCCAGCAGCCAAGCGGGACAGCTTAATGAAAAACTGTTTTTT. It translates to CASSQAGQLNEKLFF.

The V gene is TRBV4-1, the J gene TRBJ2-3, with 7 nucleotides matching TRBD1. This CDR3 has 16 amino acids. V shed 2 bases and J 0 bases; nucleotides not matched to a gene: 5. Germline V CDR1 and CDR2: MGHRA, YSYEKL. The CDR3 reads CASSQPGQASTDTQYF. In DNA form, the CDR3 reads TGCGCCAGCAGCCAACCAGGACAGGCTAGCACAGATACGCAGTATTTT.

The gene calls are TRBV28 and TRBJ1-2; 9 bases agree with TRBD1. Losses at the gene ends were 2 bases for V and 7 bases for J; bases not matched to a gene: 2. This CDR3 is built from 13 residues. Germline V gives CDR1 MDHEN, CDR2 SYDVKM. CDR3 sequence reads: CASSLGTGFGYTF. The CDR3 region has the DNA TGTGCCAGCAGTTTAGGGACAGGGTTTGGCTACACCTTC.

The DNA of the CDR3 is TGTGCCAGCAGCGTAGTAGGGGGCGGGAGCGGGGGTCCTGATCCTCAGTGCTCCTACGAGCAGTACTTC. Protein product: CASSVVGGGSGGPDPQCSYEQYF. V is TRBV9 and J is TRBJ2-7; possibly TRBD2 for D (8 bases). Germline V gene sequence: CDR1 SGDLS, CDR2 YYNGEE. The CDR3 is made up of 23 amino acids. Trimming removed 0 bases at V and 0 bases at J, with 34 bases between. The variable domain in full, with the rest retrieved from reference TRBV9 and TRBJ2-7, is DSGVTQTPKHLITATGQRVTLRCSPRSGDLSVYWYQQSLDQGLQFLIQYYNGEERAKGNILERFSAQQFPDLHSELNLSSLELGDSALYFCASSVVGGGSGGPDPQCSYEQYFGPGTRLTVT.

The chain employs TRBV7-6 and TRBJ2-5; possibly TRBD2 for D (6 bases). Trimming removed 1 base at V and 5 bases at J, with 14 bases between. Germline CDR1 reads SGHVS; CDR2 reads FNYEAQ. The length of the CDR3 is 15 residues. CDR3 region: CASSLVWEVGETQYF. The DNA for the CDR3 is TGTGCCAGCAGCTTAGTATGGGAGGTTGGTGAGACCCAGTACTTC. The entire variable domain, with the rest obtained from reference TRBV7-6 and TRBJ2-5, is as follows: GAGVSQSPRYKVTKRGQDVALRCDPISGHVSLYWYRQALGQGPEFLTYFNYEAQQDKSGLPNDRFSAERPEGSISTLTIQRTEQRDSAMYRCASSLVWEVGETQYFGPGTRLLVL.

The chain is built from TRBV19 and TRBJ1-5; possibly TRBD1 for D (5 bases). V dropped 3 bases and J dropped 5 bases, with 11 bases sitting between them. The CDR3 covers 14 residues. The germline CDR1 and CDR2 sequences are LNHDA and SQIVND (reference sequence). The CDR3 reads CASSIREVHQPQHF. In nucleotides, the CDR3 is TGTGCCAGTAGTATCAGGGAGGTTCATCAGCCCCAGCATTTT.

Comment on this clone: Germline is not matched at one junction end, which may reflect a read error. The chain is built from TRBV5-8 and TRBJ2-3; 14 bases are a match to TRBD2. The CDR3 contains 13 residues. Germline V gives CDR1 SGHTS, CDR2 YDEGEE. The chain's CDR3 is CASSRRLAGGRDF. The CDR3 bases are TGTGCCAGCAGTCGTAGACTAGCGGGGGGGCGAGATTTT.

The rearrangement links TRBV6-1 to TRBJ1-1; D possibly corresponds to TRBD1 (6 bases). Trimming stripped 6 bases from V and 4 bases from J, with 12 bases between. In germline, CDR1 is MNHNS, CDR2 SASEGT. The CDR3 extends over 13 amino acids. The CDR3 loop reads CASRITGITEAFF. CDR3 nucleotides: TGTGCCAGCAGGATTACAGGGATCACTGAAGCTTTCTTT.

The genes are TRBV28 and TRBJ2-5; unclear D gene. Trimming took off 5 bases at V and 4 bases at J, with 14 bases between the two ends. The CDR3 contains 14 residues. Germline V lookup: CDR1 MDHEN, CDR2 SYDVKM. The CDR3 region is CASSPSRSRETQYF. The DNA for the CDR3 is TGTGCCAGCAGTCCCTCACGGTCAAGAGAGACCCAGTACTTC.

As DNA, the CDR3 is TGTGCCAGCAGTGGGAGCGGGAGTCTTAGGGAGACCCAGTACTTC. Translation gives CASSGSGSLRETQYF. The chain uses TRBV2 and TRBJ2-5; 8 bases agree with TRBD2. The CDR3 covers 15 residues. Trimming took 4 bases from V and 5 from J; bases not matched to a gene: 9. CDR1 and CDR2 (germline): SNHLY, FYNNEI.

The CDR3 sequence: CASSLGGGMGETQYF. The CDR3 coding sequence is TGTGCCAGCAGCTTGGGTGGCGGGATGGGGGAGACCCAGTACTTC. The gene calls are TRBV5-4 and TRBJ2-5, with D perhaps TRBD2 (6 bases). The CDR3 sequence is 15 residues long. Trimming took off 0 bases at V and 5 bases at J, with 14 bases between the two ends. Germline V gene sequence: CDR1 SGHNT, CDR2 YYREEE (reference sequence).

The V and J genes are TRBV27 and TRBJ2-7; 11 bases line up with TRBD1. The J segment lost 4 bases and the V segment lost 10 bases, leaving 6 bases of the junction unmatched. The CDR3 extends over 13 amino acids. CDR1 MNHEY and CDR2 SMNVEV come from the germline V gene (reference sequence). This CDR3 reads CATAGTGGYEQYF. In DNA, the CDR3 is TGTGCCACCGCCGGGACAGGGGGTTACGAGCAGTACTTC.